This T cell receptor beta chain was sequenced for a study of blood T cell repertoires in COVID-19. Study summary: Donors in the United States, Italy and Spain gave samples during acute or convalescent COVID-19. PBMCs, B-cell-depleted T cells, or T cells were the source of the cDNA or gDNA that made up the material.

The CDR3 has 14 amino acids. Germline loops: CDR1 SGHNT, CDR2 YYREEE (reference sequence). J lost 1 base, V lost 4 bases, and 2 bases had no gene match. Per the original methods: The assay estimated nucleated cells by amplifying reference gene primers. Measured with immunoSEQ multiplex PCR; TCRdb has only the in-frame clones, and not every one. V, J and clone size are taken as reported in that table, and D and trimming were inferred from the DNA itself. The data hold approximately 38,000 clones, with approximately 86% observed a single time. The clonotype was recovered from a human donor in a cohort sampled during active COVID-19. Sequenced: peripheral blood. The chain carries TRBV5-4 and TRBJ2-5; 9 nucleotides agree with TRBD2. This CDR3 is CASSPGLAQETQYF. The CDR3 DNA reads TGTGCCAGCAGCCCGGGACTAGCCCAAGAGACCCAGTACTTC.